The 16 T cell receptor beta chains below all came from one sample that was sequenced in a study of CD8+ T cells in alopecia areata (dated by TCRdb to the late 2010s). The library was obtained by the immunoSEQ multiplex PCR assay. RNA was extracted from all samples and reverse transcribed into cDNA as template for TCR sequencing. TCRdb carries this immuneACCESS record with in-frame sequences only. Its versions omit some clonotypes, under half of them owing to an unresolved V gene in the studies checked, with the rest unexplained. The sample table lists around 200,000 clones, about three fifths of them with a count of one. 10% to 15% of the sample goes to the ten largest clones. The time point label corresponds to: around 22 weeks on oral tofacitinib. The meaning of the sample's treatment or condition label: oral pan-JAK inhibitor, 5-10 mg twice daily. Sample: CD8+ T cells sorted from blood, taken at week 24, from a patient treated with tofacitinib. The receptors were sampled from a human donor with alopecia areata.

This rearrangement joins TRBV25-1 to TRBJ2-5; 10 positions match TRBD2. Trimming removed 3 bases from V and 2 bases from J; junction bases left unmatched: 6. Germline V lookup: CDR1 MGHDK, CDR2 SYGVNS. The CDR3 is 16 amino acids. In nucleotides, the CDR3 is TGTGCCAGCAGTGATATGGCTAGCGGGGGACAAGAGACCCAGTACTTC. This gives the protein CASSDMASGGQETQYF.

This clone was recorded only once. The sample contains more than one DNA sequence encoding this CDR3. The J gene is TRBJ1-5, the V gene TRBV30, with D possibly matching TRBD1 (6 bases). The germline gives CDR1 GTSNPN, CDR2 SVGIG (reference sequence). V gave up 3 bases and J gave up 7 bases, with 13 bases separating them. The CDR3 runs to 13 residues. CDR3 amino acids: CAWRGAINQPQHF. CDR3 coding DNA: TGTGCCTGGAGGGGGGCCATCAACCAGCCCCAGCATTTT.

The gene calls are TRBV9 and TRBJ1-1; D gene uncertain. Germline V gives CDR1 SGDLS, CDR2 YYNGEE. The CDR3 consists of 11 residues. V lost 7 bases, J lost 6 bases, and 10 bases lay in between. The chain's CDR3 is CASGEVSEAFF. DNA for the CDR3: TGTGCCAGCGGGGAGGTTTCTGAAGCTTTCTTT.

The V and J genes are TRBV7-9 and TRBJ1-1; D is uncertain. The CDR3 sequence is 14 residues long. Germline CDR1 and CDR2: SEHNR and FQNEAQ (reference sequence). V lost 6 bases, J lost 4 bases, and 15 bases lay in between. CDR3 DNA sequence: TGTGCCAGCAGTTGGGAACTCCGGGCCACTGAAGCTTTCTTT. It specifies CASSWELRATEAFF.

The chain is built from TRBV12-2 and TRBJ2-4; TRBD2 is the table's D call and was not checked against the DNA. TRBV12-2 corresponds to a pseudogene. CDR3 length equals 11 residues. As DNA, the CDR3 is TGTGCAAGTCACGGGAAAAACATTCAGTACTTC. Protein product: CASHGKNIQYF.

The chain employs TRBV7-6 and TRBJ2-1; tentatively, D is TRBD1 (6 bases). CDR3 length equals 17 residues. In germline, CDR1 is SGHVS, CDR2 FNYEAQ. Trimming left V 2 bases short and J 0 bases short, with 14 bases between. The CDR3 loop is CASSLSAGESSYNEQFF. In nucleotides, the CDR3 is TGTGCCAGCAGCTTATCGGCAGGGGAGAGCTCCTACAATGAGCAGTTCTTC.

This clone was detected a few times. The rearrangement links TRBV27 to TRBJ2-5; D might be TRBD1 or TRBD2, each matching 6 bases. This CDR3 is 16 amino acids long. Germline CDR1 reads MNHEY; CDR2 reads SMNVEV (reference sequence). V shed 2 bases and J shed 5 bases, with 18 bases lying between them. CDR3 coding DNA: TGTGCCAGCAGTTTAAGTCGTCGGGGGCTTGGGGAGACCCAGTACTTC. Translation gives CASSLSRRGLGETQYF.

This clone was detected once. The V gene is TRBV16, the J gene TRBJ2-3; D unresolved. The germline gives CDR1 KGHSY, CDR2 FQNENV. V was shortened by 0 bases and J by 0 bases, with 10 bases between the two germline ends. There are 16 residues in the CDR3. The CDR3 reads CASSQSPVGSTDTQYF. The CDR3 nucleotides are TGTGCCAGCAGCCAATCCCCAGTGGGGAGCACAGATACGCAGTATTTT.

V gene TRBV6-1 combines with J gene TRBJ1-4; D is undetermined. This CDR3 contains 17 residues. Per germline, CDR1 MNHNS and CDR2 SASEGT. V was shortened by 1 base and J by 0 bases, with 12 bases between the two germline ends. The CDR3 bases are TGTGCCAGCAGTGAAGGCTACAGCGTTTCAACTAATGAAAAACTGTTTTTT. Translated: CASSEGYSVSTNEKLFF.

The V gene is TRBV4-1, the J gene TRBJ2-5; perhaps TRBD2 as D (5 bases). Trimming left V 0 bases short and J 6 bases short, with 14 bases between. In germline, CDR1 is MGHRA, CDR2 YSYEKL. The CDR3 runs 15 residues. CDR3 sequence reads: CASSQDSGSGQTQYF. In DNA, the CDR3 is TGCGCCAGCAGCCAAGATTCGGGCAGCGGCCAGACCCAGTACTTC.

The V gene is TRBV19, the J gene TRBJ2-1, with a possible D match to TRBD2 (5 bases). This CDR3 comprises 11 residues. The germline gives CDR1 LNHDA, CDR2 SQIVND (reference sequence). V dropped 4 bases and J dropped 8 bases, with 6 bases sitting between them. The CDR3 bases are TGTGCCAGTAGTAGCGGGCATGAGCAGTTCTTC. Protein: CASSSGHEQFF.

The chain links TRBV2 to TRBJ1-6; TRBD1 matches 7 bases. V lost 3 bases, J lost 0 bases, and 5 bases stayed unmatched. CDR3 length: 17 amino acids. CDR1 is SNHLY and CDR2 is FYNNEI in the germline V gene. DNA for the CDR3: TGTGCCAGCAGTGATTTGACAGGGAGCTCCTATAATTCACCCCTCCACTTT. It translates to CASSDLTGSSYNSPLHF.

The sample holds a few counts of this clone. The chain couples TRBV19 to TRBJ1-5; tentative D call: TRBD1 (6 bases). The CDR3 contains 15 residues. The germline V gene encodes CDR1 LNHDA and CDR2 SQIVND (reference sequence). Between the trimmed V and J ends, which lost 1 base and 5 bases, there was a span of 12 bases. CDR3 nucleotide sequence: TGTGCCAGTAGTATAGGGCCGGGGGCGGATCAGCCCCAGCATTTT. Its protein product is CASSIGPGADQPQHF.

This chain links TRBV19 with TRBJ1-1, with 7 bases that match TRBD1. The CDR3 consists of 13 residues. J gave up 4 bases and V 5 bases, and 4 bases lay outside the gene matches. CDR1 is LNHDA and CDR2 is SQIVND in the germline V gene (reference sequence). CDR3 sequence: CASSPGGGTEAFF. The DNA for the CDR3 is TGTGCCAGTAGTCCAGGGGGGGGCACTGAAGCTTTCTTT. The full variable domain, rest sourced from reference TRBV19 and TRBJ1-1, is DGGITQSPKYLFRKEGQNVTLSCEQNLNHDAMYWYRQDPGQGLRLIYYSQIVNDFQKGDIAEGYSVSREKKESFPLTVTSAQKNPTAFYLCASSPGGGTEAFFGQGTRLTVV.

The chain combines TRBV25-1 with TRBJ2-5; D may match TRBD1 or TRBD2 (6 bases each). The CDR3 sequence is 17 residues long. Trimming shortened V by 3 bases and J by 1 base, and 18 bases separated the two germline ends. CDR1 and CDR2 from the germline V gene are MGHDK and SYGVNS. The CDR3 here is CASSDPRSSGAQETQYF. CDR3 DNA sequence: TGTGCCAGCAGTGATCCACGTTCCTCGGGGGCCCAAGAGACCCAGTACTTC.

There are a few counts of this clone. The rearrangement links TRBV6-1 to TRBJ1-6; possible D gene TRBD1, 6 bases. CDR1 and CDR2 from the germline V gene are MNHNS and SASEGT. Trimming removed 2 bases from V and 6 bases from J, with 14 bases in between. This CDR3 spans 16 amino acids. The CDR3 sequence: CASSEFPGVGNSPLHF. The CDR3 DNA reads as TGTGCCAGCAGTGAATTTCCAGGGGTGGGTAATTCACCCCTCCACTTT.